The clone carrying this TCR beta chain was detected only a few times. The antigen is not known. The authors ran a second PCR of about 7 to 11 cycles using a sample-barcoded 5' primer and a J-beta primer mix. MiXCR was run by TCRdb on the 5' RACE reads, yielding one entry per CDR3 protein. Of more than 550,000 distinct CDR3 sequences detected, 22% appear once; the ten largest clones hold 20% to 25%. The data stem from a study of blood T cells in healthy people across ages. On the study more broadly: The capture of about one barcoded beta molecule per two T cells was achieved by template switching.

General study points: The authors considered diversity estimates from one million T cells to be underestimates. Strong correlation linked observed beta diversity and percent naive T cells.

Germline loops: CDR1 DFQATT, CDR2 SNEGSKA (reference sequence). Trimming at V came to 0 bases and at J to 4 bases, leaving 3 bases not matched to a gene. CDR3 size: 14 residues. Per sample, extraction of total RNA gave at least 5 micrograms in every case. Sequences were obtained from blood. The sequence came from a man in his 70s in good health. This chain joins TRBV20-1 and TRBJ2-1; TRBD1 agrees at 7 bases. Here the CDR3 reads CSARELGQYNEQFF. The CDR3 DNA reads TGCAGTGCTAGAGAGTTGGGACAGTACAATGAGCAGTTCTTC.